The text below deals with one TCR beta chain. The data were taken from a study of blood T cell repertoires in COVID-19. Generated by immunoSEQ multiplex PCR, the TCRdb table keeps only in-frame clones and is missing some. The sample lists 52,000 or so clones; approximately 78% were seen once. This CDR3 contains 16 residues. The junction had 9 bases not matched to a gene; V was cut back by 4 bases and J by 4 bases. CDR1 is MNHNS and CDR2 is SASEGT in the germline V gene. Sample: peripheral blood. The chain links TRBV6-1 to TRBJ1-2, with 10 positions matching TRBD1. The TCR sequence derives from a human donor in a cohort sampled during active or convalescent COVID-19. As DNA, the CDR3 is TGTGCCAGCAGTGGCCAACCGGGACAGGGGATCTATGGCTACACCTTC. It specifies CASSGQPGQGIYGYTF.